The 17 T cell receptor beta chains below were found in one sample sequenced in a study of T cell repertoires in cytomegalovirus infection. TCRdb redid the calling of the reads with MiXCR, one entry per CDR3 protein. The sample carries fewer than 650,000 distinct CDR3 sequences, about 40% recorded once. What these receptors recognize is not known. Sequences were derived from cultured PBMCs, sampled from culture after CMV antigen stimulation. The receptors stem from a human donor in good health (CMV status not recorded). Some clones in this sample may be carry-over from other donors' samples.

The chain combines TRBV7-2 with TRBJ2-7, with D perhaps matching TRBD2 (5 bases). V lost 5 bases and J lost 7, with 18 bases in between. Germline assignment: CDR1 SGHTA and CDR2 FQGNSA. The CDR3 spans 14 residues. The CDR3 DNA reads as TGTGCCAGCAGCCGACCGGGCATTTCGGGGGAGCAGTACTTC. It specifies CASSRPGISGEQYF.

CDR3 nucleotides: TGTGCCAGCTCACCTGTAGCAGACCCCGAGGAGTGGGGCTACACCTTC. This gives the protein CASSPVADPEEWGYTF. J is TRBJ1-2 and V is TRBV18; D gene ambiguous. The CDR3 has 16 amino acids. Looked up from germline, CDR1 is KGHSH and CDR2 is LQKENI. V lost 3 bases, J lost 8 bases, and 22 bases lay in between.

This chain links TRBV12-3 or TRBV12-4 with TRBJ1-4; D is perhaps TRBD1 (6 bases). There are 14 residues in the CDR3. V shed 5 bases and J shed 7 bases, with 14 bases lying between them. CDR3 bases: TGTGCCAGCAGTCGACACAGGGACATTGAAAAACTGTTTTTT. Its protein is CASSRHRDIEKLFF.

V gene TRBV7-2 combines with J gene TRBJ1-1; TRBD1 agrees at 8 bases. The germline V gene encodes CDR1 SGHTA and CDR2 FQGNSA. The CDR3 has 16 residues. The V segment lost 3 bases and the J segment 6 bases; nucleotides outside the gene matches: 12. This chain's CDR3 is CASSLFPGQVFAEAFF. The CDR3 DNA is TGTGCCAGCAGCTTGTTTCCGGGACAGGTTTTCGCTGAAGCTTTCTTT.

This clonotype was recorded a few times. V and J are TRBV7-2 and TRBJ2-7; unclear D gene. V was pared by 3 bases and J by 0 bases, with 12 bases between. Germline values: CDR1 SGHTA, CDR2 FQGNSA. This CDR3 has 15 residues. CDR3: CASSFSIQSSYEQYF. The CDR3 DNA reads TGTGCCAGCAGCTTTTCGATTCAGAGCTCCTACGAGCAGTACTTC.

The J gene is TRBJ2-3, the V gene TRBV4-1, with unresolved D. The CDR3 is 14 amino acids. Trimming pared 0 bases from V and 7 bases from J, leaving 11 bases between. CDR1 and CDR2 from the germline V gene are MGHRA and YSYEKL. This chain's CDR3 is CASSQDSGAYTQYF. As DNA, the CDR3 is TGCGCCAGCAGCCAAGATTCCGGCGCATATACGCAGTATTTT.

CDR3 protein: CSARAMREGLETQYF. The CDR3 nucleotides are TGCAGTGCTAGAGCTATGCGGGAGGGCCTTGAGACCCAGTACTTC. The chain has TRBV20-1 and TRBJ2-5; 9 bases align to TRBD2. The V and J ends lost 1 base and 5 bases, in that order; junction bases with no gene match: 8. The CDR3 covers 15 residues. Germline V gene data show CDR1 as DFQATT and CDR2 as SNEGSKA (reference sequence).

This clonotype was counted between two and nine times. CDR3 residues: CASSYSFSGAATYEQYF. DNA of the CDR3: TGTGCCAGCAGTTACTCGTTTTCCGGGGCAGCCACCTACGAGCAGTACTTC. This chain connects TRBV6-2 or TRBV6-3 to TRBJ2-7; D is tentatively TRBD1 or TRBD2 (5 bases each). Germline CDR1 and CDR2: MNHEY and SVGEGT. Trimming pared 0 bases from V and 2 bases from J, leaving 17 bases between. CDR3 length equals 17 residues.

This clonotype came up a few times. The rearrangement uses TRBV10-3 and TRBJ2-1, with D tentatively TRBD2 (5 bases). Germline CDR1 is ENHRY and CDR2 is SYGVKD. V lost 3 bases to trimming and J lost 3 bases, with 18 bases between them. The CDR3 extends over 17 amino acids. CDR3 protein: CAISEILVSFIYNEQFF. CDR3 bases: TGTGCCATCAGTGAAATACTAGTCAGTTTTATCTACAATGAGCAGTTCTTC.

The V gene is TRBV11-2, the J gene TRBJ2-1, with 16 bases aligning to TRBD2. This CDR3 region has 15 residues. After removal of 5 bases from V and 9 bases from J, the junction contained 4 bases not matched to a gene. Germline assignment: CDR1 SGHAT and CDR2 FQNNGV. CDR3 residues: CASSPGTSGRAEQFF. In DNA, the CDR3 is TGTGCCAGCAGCCCAGGGACTAGCGGGAGGGCTGAGCAGTTCTTC.

J is TRBJ1-4 and V is TRBV28, with D unresolved. The length of the CDR3 is 13 residues. The V gene's germline CDR1 is MDHEN and CDR2 SYDVKM. Trimming removed 7 bases from V and 5 bases from J, with 11 bases in between. Here the CDR3 DNA reads TGTGCCAGCACCATAGTGGGAAATGAAAAACTGTTTTTT. It codes for CASTIVGNEKLFF.

The sample holds many counts of this clonotype. The chain recombines TRBV7-8 with TRBJ1-4; D not certain. The V gene's germline CDR1 is SGHVS and CDR2 FQNEAQ. V dropped 5 bases and J dropped 10 bases, with 11 bases sitting between them. The CDR3 contains 12 residues. CDR3: CASSHRGRKLFF. CDR3 nucleotide sequence: TGTGCCAGCAGCCACCGCGGGAGAAAACTGTTTTTT.

The chain uses TRBV19 and TRBJ1-1; D may be TRBD1 (6 bases). The CDR3 totals 15 residues. From germline, CDR1 is LNHDA and CDR2 SQIVND (reference sequence). V lost 7 bases and J 0 bases, leaving 15 bases between the germline ends. The chain's CDR3 is CASKNTGTLNTEAFF. The DNA for the CDR3 is TGTGCCAGTAAAAATACCGGGACATTGAACACTGAAGCTTTCTTT.

This clonotype was observed a few times. The rearrangement links TRBV7-2 to TRBJ2-1, with a tentative D call TRBD1 (5 bases). The V and J ends lost 3 bases and 2 bases respectively, with 11 bases between them. This CDR3 comprises 15 residues. From germline, CDR1 is SGHTA and CDR2 FQGNSA. In DNA form, the CDR3 reads TGTGCCAGCAGCTTCGAGGCGACAGCCTACAATGAGCAGTTCTTC. Amino acids: CASSFEATAYNEQFF.

The chain uses TRBV7-2 and TRBJ2-3, with 9 positions matching TRBD2. The CDR3 loop spans 16 amino acids. Germline V CDR1 and CDR2: SGHTA, FQGNSA. V was pared by 5 bases and J by 2 bases, with 8 bases of the junction left unmatched. In nucleotides, the CDR3 is TGTGCCAGCAGCCCGAACCGCGGGGGGGCCACAGATACGCAGTATTTT. Its protein is CASSPNRGGATDTQYF.

V and J are TRBV7-2 and TRBJ2-7; possible D gene TRBD2, 6 bases. Per the germline V gene, CDR1 is SGHTA and CDR2 is FQGNSA. Deletions cut 1 base from V and 4 bases from J, with 14 bases between. The CDR3 has 15 residues. CDR3 DNA: TGTGCCAGCAGCTTAGTCCGGGGGTCGAATTACGAGCAGTACTTC. It is translated as CASSLVRGSNYEQYF. The variable domain in full, with the rest retrieved from reference TRBV7-2 and TRBJ2-7, is GAGVSQSPSNKVTEKGKDVELRCDPISGHTALYWYRQSLGQGLEFLIYFQGNSAPDKSGLPSDRFSAERTGGSVSTLTIQRTQQEDSAVYLCASSLVRGSNYEQYFGPGTRLTVT.

The chain uses TRBV7-2 and TRBJ2-1; D is perhaps TRBD1 or TRBD2 (5 bases each). CDR3 length: 19 residues. Between the trimmed V and J ends, which lost 3 bases and 4 bases, there was a span of 25 bases. Per germline, CDR1 SGHTA and CDR2 FQGNSA. Here the CDR3 reads CASSLKGTFGATLYNEQFF. CDR3 in DNA: TGTGCCAGCAGCTTGAAGGGGACGTTCGGGGCCACACTATACAATGAGCAGTTCTTC.